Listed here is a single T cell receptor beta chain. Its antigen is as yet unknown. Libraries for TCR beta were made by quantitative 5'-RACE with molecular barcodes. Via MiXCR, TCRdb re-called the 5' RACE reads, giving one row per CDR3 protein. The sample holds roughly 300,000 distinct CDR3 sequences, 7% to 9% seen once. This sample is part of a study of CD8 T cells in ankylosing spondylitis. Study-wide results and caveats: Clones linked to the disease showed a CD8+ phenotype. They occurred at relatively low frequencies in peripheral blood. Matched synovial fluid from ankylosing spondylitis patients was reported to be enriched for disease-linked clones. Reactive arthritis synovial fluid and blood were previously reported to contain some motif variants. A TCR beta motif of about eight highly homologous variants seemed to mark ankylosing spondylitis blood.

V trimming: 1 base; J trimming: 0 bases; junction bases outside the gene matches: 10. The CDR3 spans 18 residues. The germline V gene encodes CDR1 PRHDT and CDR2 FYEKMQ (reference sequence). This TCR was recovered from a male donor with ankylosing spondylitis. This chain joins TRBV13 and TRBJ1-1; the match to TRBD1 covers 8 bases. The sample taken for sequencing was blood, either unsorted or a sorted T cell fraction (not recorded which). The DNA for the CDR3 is TGTGCCAGCAGCTTAGTGCACTGGAGGGACAGGTTGAACACTGAAGCTTTCTTT. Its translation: CASSLVHWRDRLNTEAFF.